The TCR beta chain under discussion was sequenced for a study of blood T cells in healthy people across ages. This clonotype was found many times. It was with a sample-barcoded 5' primer and a J-beta primer mix that a second PCR of about 7 to 12 cycles was run. Each cDNA molecule carried a tag from a template-switch adaptor that contained 12 random nucleotides. TCRdb processed the 5' RACE reads anew with MiXCR; each CDR3 protein has one entry. Seen here are more than 750,000 distinct CDR3 sequences, about 28% observed once, and the top ten hold about 9.4%. CDR3 size: 13 residues. In germline, CDR1 is SGDLS, CDR2 YYNGEE. The ends were cut back, 0 bases at V and 7 bases at J, with 10 bases in the middle. The same data also contributed to another study, on T cells of mothers and their children. That investigation notes: Thymic selection shapes TCR recombination output in related pairs, and it does so similarly in unrelated pairs. Overlap in related mother-child pairs always slightly exceeded unrelated pairs, never significantly.

Sequencing input: blood. This chain uses TRBV9 with TRBJ1-2; D is unresolved. The TCR comes from a woman aged 40 to 50 in good health. The CDR3 is CASSVEVNRGYTF. CDR3 nucleotide sequence: TGTGCCAGCAGCGTAGAAGTAAACCGTGGCTACACCTTC.